The 13 T cell receptor beta chains below were found in one sample sequenced in a study of blood T cell repertoires in COVID-19 (dated by TCRdb to between 2020 and 2021). Libraries were built with the immunoSEQ multiplex PCR assay. This immuneACCESS table, as held by TCRdb, lists in-frame sequences with V and J called but not all clones. Of the missing ones, under half trace to an unresolved V gene in checked studies; the others have no known cause. The sample records 150,000 or so clones, 70% to 90% of which are singletons. The top ten clones comprise nearly 8.5% of the sample. Sequencing used peripheral blood. These receptors all come from a man in his fifties or sixties with acute or convalescent COVID-19.

This clone appeared a few times. The rearrangement links TRBV13 to TRBJ1-4, with D hard to call. Trimming took off 5 bases at V and 7 bases at J, with 20 bases between the two ends. CDR3 length: 16 amino acids. Germline CDR1 reads PRHDT; CDR2 reads FYEKMQ (reference sequence). The CDR3 bases are TGTGCCAGCAGCCCGAGAGGGTCCGCGTGGGGTGAAAAACTGTTTTTT. This codes for CASSPRGSAWGEKLFF.

CDR3: CASSPRSSNQPQHF. CDR3 DNA sequence: TGTGCCAGTAGTCCTCGGTCTAGCAATCAGCCCCAGCATTTT. The genes are TRBV19 and TRBJ1-5; no definite D call. Trimming took 5 bases from V and 0 from J, leaving 8 bases between them. The CDR3 is made up of 14 amino acids. Per germline, CDR1 LNHDA and CDR2 SQIVND (reference sequence).

The V and J genes are TRBV23-1 and TRBJ2-7; TRBD2 might be the D (5 bases). TRBV23-1 is filed as an ORF, its function uncertain. The V and J ends lost 8 bases and 2 bases respectively, with 10 bases between them. The CDR3 runs 12 residues. CDR3 loop: CASSGITYEQYF. For the CDR3, the DNA is TGCGCCAGCTCCGGGATAACCTACGAGCAGTACTTC.

The genes are TRBV19 and TRBJ1-5, with D perhaps TRBD1 (6 bases). The germline V gene encodes CDR1 LNHDA and CDR2 SQIVND (reference sequence). The CDR3 has 14 amino acids. V was cut by 7 bases and J by 1 base, with 11 bases left in between. The CDR3 loop is CASIMQGSNQPQHF. CDR3 in DNA: TGTGCCAGTATAATGCAGGGGAGCAATCAGCCCCAGCATTTT.

The chain couples TRBV11-1 to TRBJ1-1, with 7 positions matching TRBD1. Per the germline V gene, CDR1 is SGHAT and CDR2 is FQDESV (reference sequence). With 3 bases clipped from V and 0 bases from J, the junction kept 1 base outside the gene matches. The CDR3 is 14 residues long. This chain's CDR3 is CASSFGTVNTEAFF. The CDR3 nucleotides are TGTGCCAGCAGCTTCGGGACAGTGAACACTGAAGCTTTCTTT. Full variable domain (rest looked up from reference TRBV11-1 and TRBJ1-1): EAEVAQSPRYKITEKSQAVAFWCDPISGHATLYWYRQILGQGPELLVQFQDESVVDDSQLPKDRFSAERLKGVDSTLKIQPAELGDSAMYLCASSFGTVNTEAFFGQGTRLTVV.

The chain links TRBV19 to TRBJ1-1; 8 bases agree with TRBD1. V lost 5 bases to trimming and J lost 5 bases; unmatched junction nucleotides: 7. The germline V gene encodes CDR1 LNHDA and CDR2 SQIVND (reference sequence). This CDR3 is 14 amino acids long. CDR3 DNA: TGTGCCAGTAGTGTCAGACAGGGGTGGACTGAAGCTTTCTTT. Protein: CASSVRQGWTEAFF.

The V and J genes are TRBV10-1 and TRBJ2-1; D is ambiguous. CDR1 is WNHNN, CDR2 SYGVQD, per germline (reference sequence). The CDR3 consists of 13 residues. The V gene lost 2 bases and the J gene lost 4 bases, with 6 bases spanning the gap. The CDR3 DNA reads TGCGCCAGCAGTGAGCAGGTGTACAATGAGCAGTTCTTC. Residues: CASSEQVYNEQFF.

This chain links TRBV12-3 or TRBV12-4 with TRBJ2-7, with unresolved D. This CDR3 is built from 13 residues. V lost 7 bases, J lost 1 base, and 11 bases lay in between. The CDR3 spells CASTRPGSYEQYF. CDR3 in DNA: TGTGCCAGCACCCGTCCGGGTTCCTACGAGCAGTACTTC.

CDR3 protein: CASSQGGGNEQFF. As DNA, the CDR3 is TGTGCCAGCAGCCAAGGGGGGGGCAATGAGCAGTTCTTC. V is TRBV3-1 (or the pseudogene TRBV3-2) and J is TRBJ2-1, with 7 nucleotides matching TRBD2. V shed 1 base and J 6 bases; nucleotides not matched to a gene: 0. CDR1 LGHDT and CDR2 YNNKEL come from the germline V gene (reference sequence). The CDR3 sequence is 13 residues long.

The chain carries TRBV11-2 and TRBJ2-7; TRBD1 agrees at 7 bases. Trimming cost V 1 base and J 2 bases; bases outside gene matches: 5. In germline, CDR1 is SGHAT, CDR2 FQNNGV. The CDR3 sequence is 15 residues long. The CDR3 protein is CASSLAGDRAYEQYF. CDR3 DNA sequence: TGTGCCAGCAGCTTAGCTGGAGACAGGGCCTACGAGCAGTACTTC.

This clone was counted once. V gene TRBV7-6 combines with J gene TRBJ1-3; weak D call: TRBD1 (5 bases). The CDR3 length is 16 residues. CDR1 is SGHVS, CDR2 FNYEAQ, per germline. Trimming cost V 0 bases and J 0 bases, with 9 bases left between them. This CDR3 is CASSLAGGLSGNTIYF. CDR3 nucleotides: TGTGCCAGCAGCTTAGCGGGGGGACTCTCTGGAAACACCATATATTTT.

The chain employs TRBV6-5 and TRBJ1-4; 11 bases are a match to TRBD1. The CDR3 has 16 residues. V trimming: 3 bases; J trimming: 6 bases; junction bases outside the gene matches: 6. Germline values: CDR1 MNHEY, CDR2 SVGAGI. This CDR3 is CASSYLPGQGDEKLFF. The CDR3 nucleotides are TGTGCCAGCAGTTATTTACCGGGACAGGGGGATGAAAAACTGTTTTTT.

The rearrangement uses TRBV7-6 and TRBJ1-3; no firm D call. The CDR3 loop spans 15 amino acids. CDR1 and CDR2 (germline): SGHVS, FNYEAQ. Trimming removed 1 base from V and 2 bases from J, with 9 bases in between. The CDR3 DNA reads as TGTGCCAGCAGCTTAGGTAGCGGGGCTGGAAACACCATATATTTT. This encodes CASSLGSGAGNTIYF. Based on the CDR3 plus reference TRBV7-6 and TRBJ1-3, the full variable domain is GAGVSQSPRYKVTKRGQDVALRCDPISGHVSLYWYRQALGQGPEFLTYFNYEAQQDKSGLPNDRFSAERPEGSISTLTIQRTEQRDSAMYRCASSLGSGAGNTIYFGEGSWLTVV.